This T cell receptor (beta chain) was sequenced during a study of blood T cells in healthy people across ages. General study results and limits: Age showed a roughly linear inverse relationship with TCR beta diversity per million T cells. Changes seen in expanded clonotypes were possibly confounded by donor CMV status left unknown.

The CDR3 contains 15 residues. Germline lookup yields CDR1 SGHNT and CDR2 YENEEA. V lost 6 bases and J lost 4; bases outside the gene matches: 4. A J-beta primer mix and a sample-barcoded 5' primer were used in a second PCR of about 7 to 12 cycles. TCRdb reprocessed the 5' RACE reads with MiXCR, giving one entry per CDR3 protein. The sample gives hundreds of thousands of distinct CDR3 sequences, 22% of which show up once; under 25% is in the top ten. Of note for this clonotype: Its specificity is not known.

The chain combines TRBV11-3 with TRBJ2-3; 13 bases match TRBD2. This clonotype originated in a man aged 65 to 79 in good health. The sequencing sample was made of blood. The CDR3: CASRRTSGSSDTQYF. CDR3 sequence (DNA): TGTGCCAGCAGACGGACTAGCGGGAGCTCAGATACGCAGTATTTT.